Listed below are T cell receptor beta chains from one sample, sequenced in a study of blood T cells in healthy people across ages. TCRdb re-derived calls from the 5' RACE reads in MiXCR, one entry per CDR3 protein. The sample has about 1,600,000 distinct CDR3 sequences, 40% to 50% seen once. The sample was blood. The source is a woman under 30 in good health. Each CDR3 is given with its conserved first and last residue. The D gene is left open where the match is weak. Size is stated for part of the rows, as once, few or many counts, or as a class when the clone is expanded.

J gene: TRBJ2-5; V gene: TRBV20-1; D gene: NA; clone size: few; CDR3 DNA: TGCAGTTTAGATATACCGGGAAACCCGACCCAGTACTTC; CDR3 protein: CSLDIPGNPTQYF
J gene: TRBJ1-2; V gene: TRBV27; D gene: TRBD1; clone size: few; CDR3 DNA: TGTGCCAGCAGGGGAGGACAGGGGAACTATGGCTACACCTTC; CDR3 protein: CASRGGQGNYGYTF
J gene: TRBJ2-7; V gene: TRBV6-2/TRBV6-3; D gene: TRBD1; clone size: NA; CDR3 DNA: TGTGCCAGCAGCCCCGCCCGAATGAGGACAGGGACCTACGAGCAGTACTTC; CDR3 protein: CASSPARMRTGTYEQYF
J gene: TRBJ1-4; V gene: TRBV6-5; D gene: TRBD1; clone size: NA; CDR3 DNA: TGTGCCAGCAGTTACTCGATTATTGGACAGGGAACGGTAACTAATGAAAAACTGTTTTTT; CDR3 protein: CASSYSIIGQGTVTNEKLFF
J gene: TRBJ2-5; V gene: TRBV6-1; D gene: TRBD2; clone size: NA; CDR3 DNA: TGTGCCAGCCTCGTCTTTGTGGGCGCGGGGGATTACAATGAGCAGTACTTC; CDR3 protein: CASLVFVGAGDYNEQYF
J gene: TRBJ1-5; V gene: TRBV7-2; D gene: TRBD1; clone size: NA; CDR3 DNA: TGCGCCAGCAGCCTTACAGGGGTTAGTAATCAGCCCCGGCATTTT; CDR3 protein: CASSLTGVSNQPRHF
J gene: TRBJ1-4; V gene: TRBV20-1; D gene: NA; clone size: NA; CDR3 DNA: TGCAGTGCCACCCCAGGCCTCCTTAATGAAAAACTGTTTTTT; CDR3 protein: CSATPGLLNEKLFF
J gene: TRBJ2-7; V gene: TRBV27; D gene: NA; clone size: NA; CDR3 DNA: TGTGCCAGAGGACCAAGGGATTGGTACTTATACGAGCAGTACTTC; CDR3 protein: CARGPRDWYLYEQYF
J gene: TRBJ2-3; V gene: TRBV4-2; D gene: NA; clone size: few; CDR3 DNA: TGTGCCAGCAGCCAGTACCTTGCAGATACGCAGTATTTT; CDR3 protein: CASSQYLADTQYF
J gene: TRBJ2-1; V gene: TRBV7-2; D gene: TRBD2; clone size: NA; CDR3 DNA: TGTGCCAGCAGCCAACATCCTGGACTAGCGGGAGGGGTGAATGGGCAGTTCTTC; CDR3 protein: CASSQHPGLAGGVNGQFF
J gene: TRBJ2-1; V gene: TRBV9; D gene: TRBD2; clone size: once; CDR3 DNA: TGTGCCAGCAGCGTACGCTCTAGCGGGGGCGGCCCCTACAATGAGCAGTTCTTC; CDR3 protein: CASSVRSSGGGPYNEQFF
J gene: TRBJ2-1; V gene: TRBV13; D gene: NA; clone size: few; CDR3 DNA: TGTGCCAGCAGCTTAGGAGGGCGGAAGCAGTTCTTC; CDR3 protein: CASSLGGRKQFF
J gene: TRBJ1-2; V gene: TRBV6-1; D gene: TRBD1; clone size: few; CDR3 DNA: TGTGCCAGCAGCAATAACAGGGGGCTGGGCTATGGCTACACCTTC; CDR3 protein: CASSNNRGLGYGYTF
J gene: TRBJ1-4; V gene: TRBV3-1; D gene: NA; clone size: NA; CDR3 DNA: TGTGCCAGCACCGCGCCGGGGCAGACGGAAAAACTGTTTTTT; CDR3 protein: CASTAPGQTEKLFF
J gene: TRBJ2-7; V gene: TRBV20-1; D gene: TRBD2; clone size: few; CDR3 DNA: TGCAGTACGTATAGCGGGGTCTCCTACGAGCAGTACTTC; CDR3 protein: CSTYSGVSYEQYF
J gene: TRBJ1-1; V gene: TRBV6-5; D gene: NA; clone size: NA; CDR3 DNA: TGTGCCGGCAGTTACTCCGGGACCGAAGCTTTCTTT; CDR3 protein: CAGSYSGTEAFF
J gene: TRBJ2-1; V gene: TRBV2; D gene: NA; clone size: NA; CDR3 DNA: TGTGCCAGCAGTGAAAGGGCTGGATTCAATGAGCAGTTCTTC; CDR3 protein: CASSERAGFNEQFF
J gene: TRBJ2-1; V gene: TRBV20-1; D gene: NA; clone size: few; CDR3 DNA: TGCAGTGCTAGAGCGGAAACCTACAATGAGCAGTTCTTC; CDR3 protein: CSARAETYNEQFF
J gene: TRBJ2-1; V gene: TRBV9; D gene: NA; clone size: few; CDR3 DNA: TGTGCCAGCAGCGTAGGATGGGACTCGGAAAATCAGTTCTTC; CDR3 protein: CASSVGWDSENQFF
J gene: TRBJ1-2; V gene: TRBV20-1; D gene: NA; clone size: few; CDR3 DNA: TGCAGTGCTAGTAATGGACGGGCGGCCTGGACGTTAGGCTACACCTTC; CDR3 protein: CSASNGRAAWTLGYTF
J gene: TRBJ2-3; V gene: TRBV6-6; D gene: TRBD2; clone size: NA; CDR3 DNA: TGTGCCAGCAGTTATGGCGGGGGGACCCACACAGATACGCAGTATTTT; CDR3 protein: CASSYGGGTHTDTQYF
J gene: TRBJ2-3; V gene: TRBV20-1; D gene: TRBD1; clone size: few; CDR3 DNA: TGCAGTGCCCATGCGGGACAGGGCTCGACAGATACGCAGTATTTT; CDR3 protein: CSAHAGQGSTDTQYF
J gene: TRBJ2-7; V gene: TRBV5-1; D gene: NA; clone size: few; CDR3 DNA: TGCGCCAGCAGCAAAACAGGGTACTCCTACGAGCAGTACTTC; CDR3 protein: CASSKTGYSYEQYF
J gene: TRBJ2-5; V gene: TRBV7-9; D gene: TRBD2; clone size: few; CDR3 DNA: TGTGCCAGCAGGCCGGGACTAGCGGGGGAGTACCAAGAGACCCAGTACTTC; CDR3 protein: CASRPGLAGEYQETQYF
J gene: TRBJ2-7; V gene: TRBV7-9; D gene: NA; clone size: NA; CDR3 DNA: TGTGCCAGCAGCCTAACAGGGAACTACTACGAGCAGTACTTC; CDR3 protein: CASSLTGNYYEQYF
J gene: TRBJ1-1; V gene: TRBV3-1; D gene: TRBD1; clone size: once; CDR3 DNA: TGTGCCAGCAGCCCCGTGGACAGGGCTGAAGCTTTCTTT; CDR3 protein: CASSPVDRAEAFF
J gene: TRBJ1-4; V gene: TRBV4-1; D gene: NA; clone size: NA; CDR3 DNA: TGCGCCAGCAGCCAAGTAAGGTTGGATAATGAAAAACTGTTTTTT; CDR3 protein: CASSQVRLDNEKLFF
J gene: TRBJ2-1; V gene: TRBV7-8; D gene: NA; clone size: few; CDR3 DNA: TGTGCCAGCAGCCTCCGGGACAACAATGAGCAGTTCTTC; CDR3 protein: CASSLRDNNEQFF
J gene: TRBJ2-5; V gene: TRBV29-1; D gene: TRBD1; clone size: many; CDR3 DNA: TGCAGCGTCAGACAGGGGAAAGAGACCCAGTACTTC; CDR3 protein: CSVRQGKETQYF
J gene: TRBJ2-2; V gene: TRBV20-1; D gene: NA; clone size: NA; CDR3 DNA: TGCAGTGCCCCTCGGGGGGCCGGGGGGGAGCTGTTTTTT; CDR3 protein: CSAPRGAGGELFF
J gene: TRBJ2-3; V gene: TRBV3-1; D gene: NA; clone size: NA; CDR3 DNA: TGTGCCAGCAGCCCCTCGGGGAAAGGCACAGATACGCAGTATTTT; CDR3 protein: CASSPSGKGTDTQYF
J gene: TRBJ2-7; V gene: TRBV5-1; D gene: TRBD2; clone size: NA; CDR3 DNA: TGCGCCAGCAGCTCGGGGACTAGGGCGGATGCGCAGTACTTC; CDR3 protein: CASSSGTRADAQYF
J gene: TRBJ2-5; V gene: TRBV28; D gene: NA; clone size: many; CDR3 DNA: TGTGCCAGCAGTTTACGGGGTCTACAAGAGACCCAGTACTTC; CDR3 protein: CASSLRGLQETQYF
J gene: TRBJ1-4; V gene: TRBV2; D gene: NA; clone size: few; CDR3 DNA: TGTGCCAGCAGGGAGGACGGGAATGAAAAACTGTTTTTT; CDR3 protein: CASREDGNEKLFF
J gene: TRBJ2-5; V gene: TRBV28; D gene: TRBD1; clone size: few; CDR3 DNA: TGTGCCAGCAGTTCCACAGGGGGCCGGGAGACCCAGTACTTC; CDR3 protein: CASSSTGGRETQYF
J gene: TRBJ1-1; V gene: TRBV5-1; D gene: NA; clone size: NA; CDR3 DNA: TGCGCCAGCAGCTTGGGCATGCCGAACACTGAAGCTTTCTTT; CDR3 protein: CASSLGMPNTEAFF
J gene: TRBJ2-1; V gene: TRBV7-7; D gene: NA; clone size: NA; CDR3 DNA: TGTGCCAGCAGCTTAGGCTATTCTCAGGAGCAGTTCTTC; CDR3 protein: CASSLGYSQEQFF
J gene: TRBJ2-2; V gene: TRBV6-5; D gene: TRBD2; clone size: NA; CDR3 DNA: TGTGCCAGCAGTTACTCGACTCTCCTAGCGGGGGGCACCGGGGAGCTGTTTTTT; CDR3 protein: CASSYSTLLAGGTGELFF
J gene: TRBJ1-2; V gene: TRBV29-1; D gene: TRBD1; clone size: few; CDR3 DNA: TGCAGCGTCGAAAAGGGGAGGGGGCGAGCTAACTATGGCTACACCTTC; CDR3 protein: CSVEKGRGRANYGYTF
J gene: TRBJ2-3; V gene: TRBV12-3/TRBV12-4; D gene: TRBD2; clone size: many; CDR3 DNA: TGTGCCAGCAGTCGACTAGCGGGAGCTAGCACAGATACGCAGTATTTT; CDR3 protein: CASSRLAGASTDTQYF
J gene: TRBJ2-1; V gene: TRBV11-3; D gene: TRBD2; clone size: NA; CDR3 DNA: TGTGCCAGCAGCCTAGGCCTAGCGGCCTATGATGAGCAGTTCTTC; CDR3 protein: CASSLGLAAYDEQFF
J gene: TRBJ1-2; V gene: TRBV20-1; D gene: NA; clone size: few; CDR3 DNA: TGCAGTGCAGACAAGGGGCTAGGCTACACCTTC; CDR3 protein: CSADKGLGYTF
J gene: TRBJ2-3; V gene: TRBV25-1; D gene: NA; clone size: many; CDR3 DNA: TGTGCCAGCAGTGGCGAGCGGCTCACAGATACGCAGTATTTT; CDR3 protein: CASSGERLTDTQYF
J gene: TRBJ2-7; V gene: TRBV6-5; D gene: NA; clone size: few; CDR3 DNA: TGTGCCAGCAGTTTCGCCCCCAGCTCCTACGAGCAGTACTTC; CDR3 protein: CASSFAPSSYEQYF
J gene: TRBJ2-1; V gene: TRBV20-1; D gene: NA; clone size: NA; CDR3 DNA: TGCAGTGCCCTGGACAATGAGCAGTTCTTC; CDR3 protein: CSALDNEQFF
J gene: TRBJ1-2; V gene: TRBV20-1; D gene: NA; clone size: NA; CDR3 DNA: TGCAGTGCTAGCGGCGGGACATTCTATGGCTACACCTTC; CDR3 protein: CSASGGTFYGYTF
J gene: TRBJ2-1; V gene: TRBV5-1; D gene: NA; clone size: NA; CDR3 DNA: TGCGCCAGCAGCTTGTCGATGGGGGGACCAGCCGACAATGAGCAGTTCTTC; CDR3 protein: CASSLSMGGPADNEQFF